This TCR beta chain originates from a study of OX40 agonist ivuxolimab in advanced cancers. Study overall: A mean age of around 60 years, range about 23 to 90, was recorded, and 82.7% were male.

Assay: immunoSEQ multiplex PCR; the TCRdb copy retains only in-frame clones and omits some. The sample lists roughly 57,000 clones; approximately 79% were seen once. V lost 6 bases to trimming and J lost 0 bases, with 9 bases between them. CDR1 is MNHNY and CDR2 is SVGAGI in the germline V gene (reference sequence). The length of the CDR3 is 14 residues. As concerns this clone: Different DNA sequences within this sample yield the same CDR3.

The TCR originated in an adult with an advanced solid tumor such as melanoma, head and neck, liver or kidney cancer. The rearrangement uses TRBV6-6 and TRBJ1-5, with TRBD1 as a possible D gene (6 bases). This specimen was CD4+ or CD8+ T cells sorted from blood, taken in a trial of the OX40 agonist ivuxolimab. The CDR3 protein is CASSRGDSNQPQHF. The CDR3 DNA reads TGTGCCAGCAGCAGGGGAGATAGCAATCAGCCCCAGCATTTT.